The 20 T cell receptor beta chains reported below all come from one sample, sequenced in a study of T cells in Graves' hyperthyroidism and ophthalmopathy (dated by TCRdb to between 2018 and 2020). To prepare the library, multiplex PCR was applied. Sequencer: Illumina HiSeq 2000. The TCR beta CDR3 regions were amplified from the RNA transcripts. For the first round of RT-PCR on the TCR CDR3, the HTBI primer set was used together with the Qiagen OneStep RT-PCR kit. TCRdb ran its own pipeline on the public reads, namely fastp trimming at Q25 and MiXCR clone calling, and kept in-frame beta chains. Each entry merges the rows of one CDR3 protein and shows their most common DNA and genes. The sample table lists 470,000 or so distinct CDR3 sequences, around 21% of them with a count of one. The ten largest clones capture around a quarter of the sample. Material for sequencing was blood. Receptors were obtained from a man aged 18-30 years with Graves' hyperthyroidism.

This clonotype occurred a few times. CDR3 DNA: TGTGCCTGGTCCAGGGATAAAGGGGTATTCGAGCAGTACTTC. This translates into CAWSRDKGVFEQYF. This sequence joins TRBV30 and TRBJ2-7, with D maybe TRBD1 (5 bases). The CDR3 consists of 14 residues. Trimming pared 5 bases from V and 6 bases from J, leaving 20 bases between. The germline V gene has CDR1 GTSNPN and CDR2 SVGIG (reference sequence).

This clonotype was detected ten times or more. This chain links TRBV6-1 with TRBJ1-2; D not certain. V was shortened by 3 bases and J by 5 bases, with 7 bases between the two germline ends. Germline-derived CDR1 and CDR2 are MNHNS and SASEGT. The CDR3 is 12 amino acids. This CDR3 is CASSDFGYGYTF. The DNA for the CDR3 is TGTGCCAGCAGTGATTTCGGATATGGCTACACCTTC.

A few counts support this clonotype. This sequence joins TRBV5-1 and TRBJ2-7; D may be TRBD1 (6 bases). The CDR3 is 15 amino acids. Germline CDR1 reads SGHRS; CDR2 reads YFSETQ. Trimming took off 4 bases at V and 0 bases at J, with 14 bases between the two ends. CDR3 sequence (DNA): TGCGCCAGCAGCACCGGACAGACGAGCTCCTACGAGCAGTACTTC. It yields the protein CASSTGQTSSYEQYF. Based on the CDR3 plus reference TRBV5-1 and TRBJ2-7, the full variable domain is KAGVTQTPRYLIKTRGQQVTLSCSPISGHRSVSWYQQTPGQGLQFLFEYFSETQRNKGNFPGRFSGRQFSNSRSEMNVSTLELGDSALYLCASSTGQTSSYEQYFGPGTRLTVT.

This clonotype was recorded a few times. This chain links TRBV3-1 with TRBJ2-3, with D perhaps given as TRBD1 or TRBD2 (6 bases each). Germline V gives CDR1 LGHDT, CDR2 YNNKEL (reference sequence). The CDR3 is 16 amino acids. V shed 1 base and J shed 1 base, with 12 bases lying between them. The CDR3 DNA reads as TGTGCCAGCAGCCAAGTGGGGGGCTTTGGCACAGATACGCAGTATTTT. Translated: CASSQVGGFGTDTQYF.

This clonotype was picked up many times. This chain connects TRBV12-3 or TRBV12-4 to TRBJ1-5, with 8 bases aligning to TRBD1. The CDR3 is made up of 14 amino acids. The V gene end was trimmed by 4 bases and the J gene end by 11 bases; junction bases not matched to a gene: 10. The DNA for the CDR3 is TGTGCCAGCAGTTCCCGGACAGGGCTGGAGGCCCAGCATTTT. It codes for CASSSRTGLEAQHF.

The chain is built from TRBV18 and TRBJ1-2; no firm D call. Germline V CDR1 and CDR2: KGHSH, LQKENI. This CDR3 comprises 14 residues. Trimming removed 3 bases at V and 3 bases at J, with 11 bases between. The CDR3 here is CASSPIDGDYGYTF. The CDR3 DNA reads TGTGCCAGCTCACCTATAGACGGAGACTATGGCTACACCTTC.

At least ten counts were recorded for this clonotype. The rearrangement uses TRBV27 and TRBJ1-1; 9 bases agree with TRBD1. V dropped 6 bases and J dropped 5; count of bases not matched to a gene: 13. This CDR3 is 16 amino acids long. Germline loops: CDR1 MNHEY, CDR2 SMNVEV (reference sequence). CDR3 in amino acids: CASSFLPQGARTEAFF. The CDR3 coding sequence is TGTGCCAGCAGCTTTCTCCCACAGGGGGCGAGGACTGAAGCTTTCTTT.

This clonotype has a handful of counts. The chain is built from TRBV24-1 and TRBJ2-2; D ambiguous. This CDR3 spans 15 amino acids. Germline V CDR1 and CDR2: KGHDR, SFDVKD. Trimming removed 2 bases at V and 0 bases at J, with 6 bases between. The CDR3 sequence is CATSDWVSNTGELFF. CDR3 DNA sequence: TGTGCCACCAGTGATTGGGTTTCGAACACCGGGGAGCTGTTTTTT.

This clonotype was seen only a few times. This chain joins TRBV28 and TRBJ2-6; TRBD1 agrees at 11 bases. With V trimmed by 5 bases and J by 0 bases, 3 bases remained unmatched. The CDR3 consists of 17 residues. The V gene's germline CDR1 is MDHEN and CDR2 SYDVKM. This CDR3 is CASSMGQGDSGANVLTF. The DNA for the CDR3 is TGTGCCAGCAGTATGGGACAGGGGGACTCTGGGGCCAACGTCCTGACTTTC.

Many counts were recorded for this clonotype. The V gene is TRBV12-3 or TRBV12-4, the J gene TRBJ1-1, with unresolved D. With 6 bases removed from V and 2 bases from J, the gap between germline ends came to 13 bases. The CDR3 totals 14 residues. The CDR3 loop reads CASRWAGVNTEAFF. The CDR3 coding sequence is TGTGCCAGCAGGTGGGCGGGAGTAAACACTGAAGCTTTCTTT.

This clonotype was seen repeatedly, ten times or more. CDR3 loop: CRDGNYGYTF. The CDR3, as DNA: TGCAGGGACGGGAACTATGGCTACACCTTC. The chain recombines TRBV29-1 with TRBJ1-2; D uncertain. Germline V CDR1 and CDR2: SQVTM, ANQGSEA. There are 10 residues in the CDR3. The full variable domain, completed using reference TRBV29-1 and TRBJ1-2, is SAVISQKPSRDICQRGTSLTIQCQVDSQVTMMFWYRQQPGQSLTLIATANQGSEATYESGFVIDKFPISRPNLTFSTLTVSNMSPEDSSIYLCRDGNYGYTFGSGTRLTVV.

The V call is TRBV12-3 or TRBV12-4, the J call TRBJ1-1; unclear D gene. V shed 7 bases and J shed 4 bases, with 10 bases lying between them. The CDR3 length is 12 residues. CDR3 nucleotides: TGTGCCAGCACCCCACGCTTCACTGAAGCTTTCTTT. This encodes CASTPRFTEAFF.

This clonotype came up many times. With a much larger clone just one base away, this may be a read error. The CDR3 DNA is TGTGCCAGCAGTTTAAATATGTACCAAGAGACCAAGTACTTC. Translation: CASSLNMYQETKYF. The J gene is TRBJ2-5, the V gene TRBV12-3 or TRBV12-4; D is uncertain. The CDR3 is 14 amino acids.

This chain uses TRBV15 with TRBJ2-3; D gene unclear. Trimming removed 6 bases at V and 2 bases at J, with 12 bases between. This CDR3 region has 14 residues. CDR1 is LNHNV, CDR2 YYDKDF, per germline (reference sequence). The CDR3 region is CATSWTRPTDTQYF. CDR3 in DNA: TGTGCCACCAGTTGGACCCGACCCACAGATACGCAGTATTTT.

Only one count was recorded for this clonotype. Compared with germline, one end of the junction differs, possibly owing to a read error. This chain links TRBV9 with TRBJ2-5, with D hard to call. CDR1 SGDLS and CDR2 YYNGEE come from the germline V gene. This CDR3 has 13 amino acids. The CDR3 DNA follows: TGTGCCAGCAGCGCCGCCGACCCACCCTTGCCGCACTTC. Encoded protein: CASSAADPPLPHF.

Concerning this clonotype: A much larger clone differs from this one at a single base, so this may be a read error. The CDR3 does not close with the conserved phenylalanine or tryptophan, likely indicating a read error. V is TRBV19 and J is TRBJ1-2; D is perhaps TRBD1 (5 bases). The germline V gene has CDR1 LNHDA and CDR2 SQIVND (reference sequence). The length of the CDR3 is 15 residues. Trimming left V 7 bases short and J 7 bases short, with 22 bases between. The CDR3 DNA follows: TGTGCCAGTAACCCGGTCGCAGGGAATTTCGGTGGCTACACCTTA. Translated, it gives CASNPVAGNFGGYTL.

CDR3 sequence reads: CASSLPLQNTEAFF. CDR3 coding DNA: TGTGCCAGCAGTTTACCCCTACAGAACACTGAAGCTTTCTTT. The rearrangement joins TRBV28 to TRBJ1-1; no clear D. The length of the CDR3 is 14 residues. V was pared by 2 bases and J by 1 base, with 8 bases between. CDR1 is MDHEN and CDR2 is SYDVKM in the germline V gene.

This clonotype was recorded at least ten times. The chain couples TRBV28 to TRBJ1-1, with 11 bases matching TRBD1. With 6 bases clipped from V and 2 bases from J, the junction kept 8 bases outside the gene matches. The CDR3 totals 16 residues. Per the germline V gene, CDR1 is MDHEN and CDR2 is SYDVKM. CDR3 protein: CASRPSRTGGNTEAFF. The CDR3 region has the DNA TGTGCCAGCAGACCGTCCCGGACAGGGGGCAACACTGAAGCTTTCTTT.

The chain recombines TRBV6-2 or TRBV6-3 with TRBJ2-7; 9 bases match TRBD2. The CDR3 runs to 21 residues. Germline V gene lookup returns CDR1 MNHEY and CDR2 SVGEGT. V trimming: 0 bases; J trimming: 1 base; junction bases outside the gene matches: 19. CDR3 DNA sequence: TGTGCCAGCAGTTACTCGAAGGACCTACGCGTGGGCCTAGCGGGATCCTACGAGCAGTACTTC. This gives the protein CASSYSKDLRVGLAGSYEQYF.

This clonotype was detected many times. The chain carries TRBV6-2 or TRBV6-3 and TRBJ2-7; maybe TRBD1 (5 bases). This CDR3 has 13 residues. Germline CDR1 and CDR2: MNHEY and SVGEGT. V shed 2 bases and J shed 3 bases, with 8 bases lying between them. The CDR3 sequence: CASSYGALYEQYF. In DNA, the CDR3 is TGTGCCAGCAGTTACGGGGCCCTCTACGAGCAGTACTTC.